These T cell receptor beta chains were read from a single sample in a study of cytomegalovirus exposure and HLA in healthy donors. Repertoires were generated with immunoSEQ multiplex PCR, while TCRdb's copy carries only in-frame clones and drops some. The repertoire holds approximately 160,000 clones, 75% to 90% seen once, with about 2.3% in the top ten. The sample comprised PBMCs. Every receptor here comes from a woman under 30 in good health and CMV-seronegative. Both conserved end residues are part of each CDR3. D genes are given only for firm matches. Clone size is not always given. Where it is, it says once, few, many or a class for expanded clones.

v_call,clone_size,d_call,j_call,cdr3_aa,cdr3_nt
TRBV5-1,-,-,TRBJ1-4,CASSWATTHEKLFF,TGCGCCAGCAGCTGGGCGACCACTCATGAAAAACTGTTTTTT
TRBV5-1,-,TRBD1,TRBJ1-2,CASSLEAGGVYGYTF,TGCGCCAGCAGCTTGGAGGCAGGGGGCGTCTATGGCTACACCTTC
TRBV19,few,-,TRBJ1-2,CATCPGGYSNYGYTF,TGTGCCACCTGCCCGGGGGGCTACTCTAACTATGGCTACACCTTC
TRBV6-5,-,TRBD1,TRBJ1-3,CASSSDRGVTIYF,TGTGCCAGCAGTTCGGACAGGGGAGTCACCATATATTTT
TRBV2,-,TRBD2,TRBJ2-3,CASRRGGKDTQYF,TGTGCCAGCAGGCGGGGGGGGAAAGATACGCAGTATTTT
TRBV6-6,-,-,TRBJ1-2,CASSPRGGWYGYTF,TGTGCCAGCAGCCCTCGCGGCGGGTGGTATGGCTACACCTTC
TRBV15,-,TRBD2,TRBJ2-3,CATSRGWASGVEGTDTQYF,TGTGCCACCAGCAGGGGTTGGGCTAGCGGGGTGGAGGGGACAGATACGCAGTATTTT
TRBV5-1,-,TRBD2,TRBJ2-2,CASHPREGQGTGELFF,TGCGCCAGCCACCCTCGGGAGGGCCAGGGCACCGGGGAGCTGTTTTTT
TRBV7-6,-,-,TRBJ1-2,CASSCASYGYTF,TGTGCCAGCAGCTGTGCCAGCTATGGCTACACCTTC
TRBV7-9,-,-,TRBJ1-5,CASRLGSQPQHF,TGTGCCAGCCGGCTCGGGAGTCAGCCCCAGCATTTT
TRBV13,-,TRBD1,TRBJ2-3,CASSRRTGGWRDTQYF,TGTGCCAGCAGCCGGAGGACAGGGGGCTGGCGAGATACGCAGTATTTT
TRBV4-3,-,-,TRBJ1-1,CASSQGGGVNTEAFF,TGCGCCAGCAGCCAAGGAGGGGGGGTGAACACTGAAGCTTTCTTT
TRBV5-1,few,-,TRBJ1-1,CASSFTGDTEAFF,TGCGCCAGCAGCTTTACGGGGGACACTGAAGCTTTCTTT
TRBV5-1,-,-,TRBJ2-1,CASSFSSSLAYEQFF,TGCGCCAGCAGCTTCTCTTCTTCCCTAGCGTATGAGCAGTTCTTC
TRBV6-1,-,TRBD1,TRBJ1-5,CASRTAGTGYQPQHF,TGTGCCAGCAGGACAGCCGGGACAGGGTATCAGCCCCAGCATTTT
TRBV4-1,-,-,TRBJ2-2,CASSFLGARELFF,TGCGCCAGCAGCTTCCTAGGGGCAAGGGAGCTGTTTTTT
TRBV29-1,-,TRBD2,TRBJ2-2,CSVTSSGGNTGELFF,TGCAGCGTCACCTCTAGCGGGGGGAACACCGGGGAGCTGTTTTTT